This T cell receptor beta chain was captured by sequencing in a study of graft-versus-host responses after intestinal transplantation. Study-wide background: Induction using anti-thymocyte globulin, followed by tacrolimus and steroids for 3 to 4 years, was given to all recipients.

The CDR3 is 13 residues long. The V segment lost 5 bases and the J segment 7 bases; nucleotides outside the gene matches: 6. Germline V CDR1 and CDR2: SGHAT, FQNNGV. TCRdb keeps only in-frame clones here, not all; method: immunoSEQ multiplex PCR. The sample lists about 10,000 clones; more than 85% were seen once. The V and J genes are TRBV11-2 and TRBJ1-2; 8 bases fit TRBD1. The source was PBMCs, collected around 44 days after intestinal transplantation. The origin of this receptor is a human patient who received an intestinal transplant, so some T cells may come from the graft donor. In DNA, the CDR3 is TGTGCCAGCAGCCAACAGGGGGAGGGTGGCTACACCTTC. It codes for CASSQQGEGGYTF.